These T cell receptor beta chains were read from a single sample in a study of CD8 T cells in Susac syndrome. TCRdb processed the immunoSEQ multiplex PCR reads anew with MiXCR; each CDR3 protein has one entry. The repertoire includes around 150,000 distinct CDR3 sequences, 93% of them detected once, and more than 0.11% sits in the top ten. The specimen sequenced was CD4+ T cells from PBMCs. Receptors were obtained from a human donor in good health. The CDR3 runs from the conserved cysteine through the conserved F or W. A D gene is named only where the DNA matches it firmly. The size of a clone is reported for some rows only, either as once, few or many, or as a class for expanded clones.

abundance: NA; j_gene: TRBJ2-7; v_gene: TRBV6-6; d_gene: NA; CDR3aa: CASSPGDLWYF; CDR3nt: TGTGCCAGCAGTCCAGGAGACCTATGGTACTTC
abundance: NA; j_gene: TRBJ2-1; v_gene: TRBV19; d_gene: NA; CDR3aa: CASSRVTDEQFF; CDR3nt: TGTGCCAGTAGCAGAGTGACCGATGAGCAGTTCTTC
abundance: NA; j_gene: TRBJ2-4; v_gene: TRBV5-6; d_gene: TRBD2; CDR3aa: CASSLLAGGNIQYF; CDR3nt: TGTGCCAGCAGCTTGCTAGCGGGGGGAAACATTCAGTACTTC
abundance: NA; j_gene: TRBJ2-3; v_gene: TRBV20-1; d_gene: NA; CDR3aa: CSGWDSPTQYF; CDR3nt: TGCAGTGGGTGGGACTCCCCGACGCAGTATTTT
abundance: once; j_gene: TRBJ2-7; v_gene: TRBV18; d_gene: NA; CDR3aa: CASSLQGGREQYF; CDR3nt: TGTGCCAGCTCACTCCAAGGGGGACGCGAGCAGTACTTC
abundance: NA; j_gene: TRBJ2-3; v_gene: TRBV6-1; d_gene: NA; CDR3aa: CASSARRLHTDTQYF; CDR3nt: TGTGCCAGCAGTGCCCGTCGGTTACACACAGATACGCAGTATTTT
abundance: NA; j_gene: TRBJ2-3; v_gene: TRBV18; d_gene: TRBD2; CDR3aa: CASSPIALAGSTDTQYF; CDR3nt: TGTGCCAGCTCACCAATCGCACTAGCGGGGAGCACAGATACGCAGTATTTT
abundance: once; j_gene: TRBJ2-3; v_gene: TRBV7-2; d_gene: NA; CDR3aa: CASSPRVGALSTDTQYF; CDR3nt: TGTGCCAGCAGCCCCCGGGTGGGGGCACTTAGCACAGATACGCAGTATTTT
abundance: NA; j_gene: TRBJ1-2; v_gene: TRBV20-1; d_gene: NA; CDR3aa: CSARKTGYGYTF; CDR3nt: TGCAGTGCTAGGAAGACGGGCTATGGCTACACCTTC
abundance: NA; j_gene: TRBJ1-3; v_gene: TRBV2; d_gene: NA; CDR3aa: CASRLGNSGNTIYF; CDR3nt: TGTGCCAGTCGGCTGGGGAACTCTGGAAACACCATATATTTT
abundance: once; j_gene: TRBJ2-5; v_gene: TRBV18; d_gene: NA; CDR3aa: CASSPPETGMSLGTQYF; CDR3nt: TGTGCCAGCTCACCACCGGAGACAGGCATGTCACTTGGGACCCAGTACTTC
abundance: NA; j_gene: TRBJ2-5; v_gene: TRBV18; d_gene: NA; CDR3aa: CASSPDSQETQYF; CDR3nt: TGTGCCAGCTCACCTGACTCCCAAGAGACCCAGTACTTC
abundance: once; j_gene: TRBJ2-7; v_gene: TRBV5-1; d_gene: NA; CDR3aa: CASSLESGRYGQYF; CDR3nt: TGCGCCAGCAGCTTGGAAAGCGGCCGCTATGGGCAGTACTTC
abundance: NA; j_gene: TRBJ2-7; v_gene: TRBV12-3/TRBV12-4; d_gene: NA; CDR3aa: CASSLGDLIAYEQYF; CDR3nt: TGTGCCAGCAGTTTGGGTGACCTCATCGCCTACGAGCAGTACTTC
abundance: NA; j_gene: TRBJ1-2; v_gene: TRBV11-1; d_gene: NA; CDR3aa: CASSTRGRYGYTF; CDR3nt: TGTGCCAGCAGCACCCGAGGCAGATATGGCTACACCTTC
abundance: NA; j_gene: TRBJ1-3; v_gene: TRBV9; d_gene: NA; CDR3aa: CASSPGTPSGNTIYF; CDR3nt: TGTGCCAGCAGCCCGGGCACCCCCTCTGGAAACACCATATATTTT
abundance: NA; j_gene: TRBJ1-4; v_gene: TRBV2; d_gene: NA; CDR3aa: CASRNGGVTGYEKLFF; CDR3nt: TGTGCCAGCAGGAACGGAGGGGTAACAGGTTATGAAAAACTGTTTTTT
abundance: NA; j_gene: TRBJ2-7; v_gene: TRBV13; d_gene: NA; CDR3aa: CASSLPSGSYEQYF; CDR3nt: TGTGCCAGCAGCTTACCCTCAGGCTCCTACGAGCAGTACTTC
abundance: NA; j_gene: TRBJ1-5; v_gene: TRBV2; d_gene: NA; CDR3aa: CASSERAAYSNQPQHF; CDR3nt: TGTGCCAGCAGTGAACGGGCAGCGTATAGCAATCAGCCCCAGCATTTT
abundance: NA; j_gene: TRBJ1-1; v_gene: TRBV14; d_gene: NA; CDR3aa: CASSVFPGPEYTEAFF; CDR3nt: TGTGCCAGCAGCGTTTTCCCGGGTCCCGAATACACTGAAGCTTTCTTT
abundance: NA; j_gene: TRBJ2-2; v_gene: TRBV9; d_gene: TRBD1; CDR3aa: CASSPRTGWNTGELFF; CDR3nt: TGTGCCAGCAGCCCCCGGACAGGGTGGAACACCGGGGAGCTGTTTTTT
abundance: few; j_gene: TRBJ1-3; v_gene: TRBV12-3/TRBV12-4; d_gene: NA; CDR3aa: CASRPTGSGNTIYF; CDR3nt: TGTGCCAGCAGACCCACAGGGAGTGGAAACACCATATATTTT
abundance: NA; j_gene: TRBJ1-3; v_gene: TRBV6-5; d_gene: TRBD1; CDR3aa: CASSYSTGDTGNTIYF; CDR3nt: TGTGCCAGCAGTTATTCTACAGGGGACACTGGAAACACCATATATTTT
abundance: NA; j_gene: TRBJ2-7; v_gene: TRBV4-1; d_gene: NA; CDR3aa: CASSTAAGSYYEQYF; CDR3nt: TGCGCCAGCAGTACGGCGGCAGGGTCATACTACGAGCAGTACTTC
abundance: NA; j_gene: TRBJ2-3; v_gene: TRBV29-1; d_gene: TRBD2; CDR3aa: CSVKVSGVKDTQYF; CDR3nt: TGCAGCGTGAAGGTCAGCGGGGTGAAAGATACGCAGTATTTT
abundance: NA; j_gene: TRBJ1-2; v_gene: TRBV3-1; d_gene: TRBD1; CDR3aa: CASSQYRGGYTF; CDR3nt: TGTGCCAGCAGCCAGTACAGGGGAGGCTACACCTTC
abundance: NA; j_gene: TRBJ2-3; v_gene: TRBV9; d_gene: NA; CDR3aa: CASKTDPSTDTQYF; CDR3nt: TGTGCCAGCAAAACGGATCCTAGCACAGATACGCAGTATTTT
abundance: NA; j_gene: TRBJ1-4; v_gene: TRBV3-1; d_gene: TRBD1; CDR3aa: CASSPPTGLGEKLFF; CDR3nt: TGTGCCAGCAGCCCCCCGACAGGGCTGGGCGAAAAACTGTTTTTT
abundance: NA; j_gene: TRBJ1-1; v_gene: TRBV6-2/TRBV6-3; d_gene: TRBD1; CDR3aa: CASSRGQGAIGAFF; CDR3nt: TGTGCCAGCAGCAGGGGACAGGGGGCAATCGGAGCTTTCTTT
abundance: NA; j_gene: TRBJ2-7; v_gene: TRBV7-9; d_gene: NA; CDR3aa: CASSLGPIAHYEQYF; CDR3nt: TGTGCCAGCAGCTTGGGGCCTATAGCCCACTACGAGCAGTACTTC
abundance: NA; j_gene: TRBJ2-2; v_gene: TRBV7-2; d_gene: NA; CDR3aa: CASSFLALNTGELFF; CDR3nt: TGTGCCAGCAGCTTCCTAGCGCTGAACACCGGGGAGCTGTTTTTT
abundance: once; j_gene: TRBJ2-7; v_gene: TRBV7-9; d_gene: NA; CDR3aa: CASSLGGSASEQYF; CDR3nt: TGTGCCAGCAGCTTAGGGGGTTCTGCCTCCGAGCAGTACTTC
abundance: NA; j_gene: TRBJ2-4; v_gene: TRBV12-3/TRBV12-4; d_gene: TRBD2; CDR3aa: CASSVLAGKNIQYF; CDR3nt: TGTGCCAGCAGCGTACTAGCGGGGAAAAACATTCAGTACTTC
abundance: NA; j_gene: TRBJ2-3; v_gene: TRBV20-1; d_gene: NA; CDR3aa: CSAQTGGNTDTQYF; CDR3nt: TGCAGTGCTCAAACGGGGGGCAACACAGATACGCAGTATTTT
abundance: NA; j_gene: TRBJ2-1; v_gene: TRBV24-1; d_gene: NA; CDR3aa: CATSDGDARSYNEQFF; CDR3nt: TGTGCCACCAGTGATGGGGACGCCCGCTCCTACAATGAGCAGTTCTTC
abundance: NA; j_gene: TRBJ2-2; v_gene: TRBV25-1; d_gene: NA; CDR3aa: CASSGTATGELFF; CDR3nt: TGTGCCAGCAGTGGGACAGCTACCGGGGAGCTGTTTTTT
abundance: NA; j_gene: TRBJ1-1; v_gene: TRBV2; d_gene: NA; CDR3aa: CASVAIGGNTEAFF; CDR3nt: TGTGCCAGCGTTGCCATCGGGGGGAACACTGAAGCTTTCTTT
abundance: NA; j_gene: TRBJ1-6; v_gene: TRBV2; d_gene: NA; CDR3aa: CASSGITGSPLHF; CDR3nt: TGTGCCAGCAGTGGAATAACAGGTTCACCCCTCCACTTT
abundance: NA; j_gene: TRBJ1-4; v_gene: TRBV7-6; d_gene: NA; CDR3aa: CASSLYGGSNEKLFF; CDR3nt: TGTGCCAGCAGCTTATACGGAGGATCTAATGAAAAACTGTTTTTT
abundance: NA; j_gene: TRBJ1-5; v_gene: TRBV19; d_gene: TRBD1; CDR3aa: CASSDGQGGQPQHF; CDR3nt: TGTGCCAGTAGTGACGGACAGGGGGGCCAGCCCCAGCATTTT
abundance: NA; j_gene: TRBJ1-1; v_gene: TRBV4-1; d_gene: NA; CDR3aa: CASSLPGPRNTEAFF; CDR3nt: TGCGCCAGCAGCCTCCCGGGACCTCGGAACACTGAAGCTTTCTTT
abundance: NA; j_gene: TRBJ2-1; v_gene: TRBV5-6; d_gene: NA; CDR3aa: CASSRGDYNEQFF; CDR3nt: TGTGCCAGCAGCCGAGGAGATTACAATGAGCAGTTCTTC
abundance: NA; j_gene: TRBJ2-1; v_gene: TRBV20-1; d_gene: TRBD2; CDR3aa: CSARDPAGEIPDNEQFF; CDR3nt: TGCAGTGCTAGAGATCCGGCGGGGGAGATTCCGGACAATGAGCAGTTCTTC
abundance: NA; j_gene: TRBJ1-2; v_gene: TRBV6-1; d_gene: TRBD1; CDR3aa: CASRGRDRRYRVGYTF; CDR3nt: TGTGCCAGCAGGGGCCGGGACAGGAGGTACCGTGTGGGCTACACCTTC
abundance: NA; j_gene: TRBJ1-1; v_gene: TRBV30; d_gene: NA; CDR3aa: CAWSAIRGEAFF; CDR3nt: TGTGCCTGGAGTGCCATCAGGGGTGAAGCTTTCTTT
abundance: NA; j_gene: TRBJ2-7; v_gene: TRBV12-3/TRBV12-4; d_gene: NA; CDR3aa: CASSLGRRAGEQYF; CDR3nt: TGTGCCAGCAGTTTAGGGCGCAGGGCTGGAGAGCAGTACTTC
abundance: NA; j_gene: TRBJ2-7; v_gene: TRBV6-5; d_gene: NA; CDR3aa: CASSYSKGVDEQYF; CDR3nt: TGTGCCAGCAGTTACTCGAAAGGGGTTGACGAGCAGTACTTC
abundance: NA; j_gene: TRBJ2-6; v_gene: TRBV18; d_gene: TRBD1; CDR3aa: CASSPLGQGLPGANVLTF; CDR3nt: TGTGCCAGCTCACCCCTGGGACAGGGGCTTCCTGGGGCCAACGTCCTGACTTTC
abundance: few; j_gene: TRBJ2-3; v_gene: TRBV7-2; d_gene: NA; CDR3aa: CASSPRGGDTQYF; CDR3nt: TGTGCCAGCAGCCCCAGGGGCGGGGATACGCAGTATTTT
abundance: NA; j_gene: TRBJ1-3; v_gene: TRBV24-1; d_gene: NA; CDR3aa: CAKELGRFLSGNTIYF; CDR3nt: TGTGCCAAAGAGTTGGGACGTTTCCTCTCTGGAAACACCATATATTTT
abundance: NA; j_gene: TRBJ1-4; v_gene: TRBV5-1; d_gene: TRBD1; CDR3aa: CASSGQGATNEKLFF; CDR3nt: TGCGCCAGCTCGGGACAGGGTGCAACTAATGAAAAACTGTTTTTT
abundance: NA; j_gene: TRBJ1-2; v_gene: TRBV27; d_gene: TRBD1; CDR3aa: CASSLRGTGQTNYGYTF; CDR3nt: TGTGCCAGCAGTTTAAGGGGGACAGGGCAGACGAACTATGGCTACACCTTC
abundance: NA; j_gene: TRBJ1-6; v_gene: TRBV5-1; d_gene: TRBD1; CDR3aa: CASSSGTGFNSPLHF; CDR3nt: TGCGCCAGCAGTTCGGGGACAGGGTTTAATTCACCCCTCCACTTT
abundance: NA; j_gene: TRBJ2-5; v_gene: TRBV20-1; d_gene: TRBD1; CDR3aa: CSAISGTGAETQYF; CDR3nt: TGCAGTGCTATCTCCGGGACAGGGGCTGAGACCCAGTACTTC
abundance: NA; j_gene: TRBJ2-5; v_gene: TRBV5-1; d_gene: TRBD1; CDR3aa: CASSLNLGQGRETQYF; CDR3nt: TGCGCCAGCAGCTTAAATTTGGGACAGGGCAGGGAGACCCAGTACTTC
abundance: NA; j_gene: TRBJ2-3; v_gene: TRBV20-1; d_gene: TRBD2; CDR3aa: CSAPTSGAITDTQYF; CDR3nt: TGCAGTGCTCCGACTAGCGGGGCGATCACAGATACGCAGTATTTT
abundance: NA; j_gene: TRBJ2-7; v_gene: TRBV4-1; d_gene: NA; CDR3aa: CASSQGASGDFYEQYF; CDR3nt: TGCGCCAGCAGCCAAGGGGCAAGCGGAGATTTCTACGAGCAGTACTTC
abundance: once; j_gene: TRBJ1-1; v_gene: TRBV14; d_gene: NA; CDR3aa: CASSLQWNTEAFF; CDR3nt: TGTGCCAGCAGCCTTCAGTGGAACACTGAAGCTTTCTTT
abundance: NA; j_gene: TRBJ2-5; v_gene: TRBV5-1; d_gene: NA; CDR3aa: CASSIGTDTVEQYF; CDR3nt: TGCGCCAGCAGCATCGGGACCGATACTGTGGAGCAGTACTTC